This T cell receptor (beta chain) was sequenced in a study of shared clonotypes between healthy human individuals. CD45RA-negative memory and CD45RA+ naive subsets were split from the CD4+ cells. This CDR3 has 14 amino acids. Germline V gene lookup returns CDR1 SGHRS and CDR2 YFSETQ. The V gene lost 4 bases and the J gene lost 2 bases, with 11 bases spanning the gap. The method was immunoSEQ multiplex PCR; TCRdb's version includes in-frame clones alone and lacks a portion of them. The sample contains 740,000 or so clones, more than 70% of which appear only once. Details on this clone: Other nucleotide sequences from this sample produce the same CDR3.

The origin of this receptor is a woman under 40 in good health. The sample comprised memory CD4+ T cells sorted from blood. Subset defined: CD45RA-negative fraction. The chain uses TRBV5-1 and TRBJ2-3; possibly TRBD1 or TRBD2 for D (5 bases each). The DNA of the CDR3 is TGCGCCAGCAGCCCAGGGACCCTCACAGATACGCAGTATTTT. This gives the protein CASSPGTLTDTQYF. The full variable domain, in which reference TRBV5-1 and TRBJ2-3 provide the parts outside the CDR3, is KAGVTQTPRYLIKTRGQQVTLSCSPISGHRSVSWYQQTPGQGLQFLFEYFSETQRNKGNFPGRFSGRQFSNSRSEMNVSTLELGDSALYLCASSPGTLTDTQYFGPGTRLTVL.